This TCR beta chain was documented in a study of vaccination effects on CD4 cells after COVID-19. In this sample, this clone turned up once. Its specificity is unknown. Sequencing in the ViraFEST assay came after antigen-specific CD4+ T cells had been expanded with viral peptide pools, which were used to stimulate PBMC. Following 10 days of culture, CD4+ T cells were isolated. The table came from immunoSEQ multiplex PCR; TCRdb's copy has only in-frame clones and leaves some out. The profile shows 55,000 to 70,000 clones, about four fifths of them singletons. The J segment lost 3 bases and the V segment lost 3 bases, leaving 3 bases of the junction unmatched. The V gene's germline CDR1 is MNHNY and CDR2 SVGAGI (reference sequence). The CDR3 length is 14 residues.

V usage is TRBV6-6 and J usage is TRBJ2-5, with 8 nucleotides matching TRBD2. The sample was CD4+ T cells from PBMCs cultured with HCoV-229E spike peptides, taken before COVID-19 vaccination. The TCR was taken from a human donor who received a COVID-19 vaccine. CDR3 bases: TGTGCCAGCAGTTATACTAGCGGAAAAGAGACCCAGTACTTC. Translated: CASSYTSGKETQYF.